Included here is one T cell receptor beta chain sequence, with context. The CDR3 has 13 amino acids. Trimming pared 7 bases from V and 3 bases from J, leaving 13 bases between. Measured with immunoSEQ multiplex PCR; TCRdb has only the in-frame clones, and not every one. The sample carries some 350,000 clones, around nine tenths recorded once. Clinical histories supplied by participants themselves formed the basis of cohort assignment. Each recovered donor of Cohort 3 presented with two negative PCRs, clearance, or symptom resolution. This record comes from a study of blood T cell repertoires in COVID-19. Study overall: The analysed material was cDNA or gDNA that came from T cells, B-cell-depleted T cells, or PBMCs.

Input material: PBMCs or T cells enriched from blood (not recorded which). The origin of this receptor is a man in his thirties or forties who had recovered from COVID-19. This chain joins TRBV12-3 or TRBV12-4 and TRBJ2-7; TRBD1 might be the D (6 bases). The DNA of the CDR3 is TGTGCCAGCACCCGGACAGATTACTACGAGCAGTACTTC. It translates to CASTRTDYYEQYF.